This T cell receptor (beta chain) comes out of a study of T cell responses to AZD1222 COVID-19 vaccine. Findings and caveats of the study: Only a handful of AZD1222 recipients tested seropositive at baseline. There were mostly white British donors and more females than males, and clonal diversity was possibly underestimated. Increases in Spike-specific TCR breadth and depth were seen after two AZD1222 doses. Close to half of spike-specific TCRs reportedly recognize unmutated variant regions.

Of note for this clone: What it binds is not known.

Measured with immunoSEQ multiplex PCR; TCRdb has only the in-frame clones, and not every one. The sample consists of 65,000 to 80,000 clones, just over 90% of them appearing once. Germline loops: CDR1 SGHTA, CDR2 FQGNSA. The ends were cut back, 6 bases at V and 4 bases at J, with 7 bases in the middle. The CDR3 runs to 11 residues. This TCR was sampled from an adult in good health. The starting material was peripheral blood, obtained on day 0 of MenACWY control vaccination. This rearrangement joins TRBV7-2 to TRBJ2-7; D remains ambiguous. This CDR3 is CASSSQYEQYF. Here the CDR3 DNA reads TGTGCCAGCAGTAGTCAATACGAGCAGTACTTC.